This entry is about one T cell receptor beta chain. This record comes from a study of blood T cell repertoires in COVID-19. Overall study context: The origin of the acute and convalescent COVID-19 samples was the United States, Italy and Spain.

Germline values: CDR1 MRHNA, CDR2 SNTAGT. The CDR3 length is 15 residues. Trimming pared 8 bases from V and 3 bases from J, leaving 17 bases between. Repertoires were generated with immunoSEQ multiplex PCR, while TCRdb's copy carries only in-frame clones and drops some. The sample carries 120,000 to 150,000 clones, about 70% recorded once. The sequenced material came from peripheral blood. The gene calls are TRBV6-4 and TRBJ1-5; D is unresolved. The receptor's source is a man at least 80 years old with acute or convalescent COVID-19. In nucleotides, the CDR3 is TGTGCCAGCGGTACAGTCAGGCTTTTCAATCAGCCCCAGCATTTT. Encoded protein: CASGTVRLFNQPQHF.